This note documents a single TCR beta chain sequence. Antigen specificity is unknown. TCRdb's table, derived via immunoSEQ multiplex PCR, lists solely in-frame clones and lacks some. The table includes roughly 300,000 clones, 86% detected once. This sample is part of a study of cytomegalovirus exposure and HLA in healthy donors. Study-wide context: The same platform was used for the roughly 120 validation repertoires as for the approximately 720 first-cohort repertoires, as reported in a later analysis.

Study-wide findings and caveats: High specificity and sensitivity for cytomegalovirus status were reported for the classifier. It was found in a later analysis that first-cohort TCR clusters tended to co-occur in the 95 to 150 validation repertoires. Most TCR sequences showed up rarely, but some public TCRs showed up in many donors.

This CDR3 contains 13 residues. The V gene lost 1 base and the J gene lost 4 bases, with 7 bases spanning the gap. CDR1 is SGHVS and CDR2 is FNYEAQ in the germline V gene. The receptor was derived from a woman between 18 and 29 years old in good health and CMV-seronegative. V gene TRBV7-6 combines with J gene TRBJ1-2; no firm D call. Sequenced: PBMCs. Here the CDR3 DNA reads TGTGCCAGCAGCTTAGAGTTCGGCTATGGCTACACCTTC. Its protein is CASSLEFGYGYTF. Full variable domain (missing parts from reference TRBV7-6 and TRBJ1-2): GAGVSQSPRYKVTKRGQDVALRCDPISGHVSLYWYRQALGQGPEFLTYFNYEAQQDKSGLPNDRFSAERPEGSISTLTIQRTEQRDSAMYRCASSLEFGYGYTFGSGTRLTVV.